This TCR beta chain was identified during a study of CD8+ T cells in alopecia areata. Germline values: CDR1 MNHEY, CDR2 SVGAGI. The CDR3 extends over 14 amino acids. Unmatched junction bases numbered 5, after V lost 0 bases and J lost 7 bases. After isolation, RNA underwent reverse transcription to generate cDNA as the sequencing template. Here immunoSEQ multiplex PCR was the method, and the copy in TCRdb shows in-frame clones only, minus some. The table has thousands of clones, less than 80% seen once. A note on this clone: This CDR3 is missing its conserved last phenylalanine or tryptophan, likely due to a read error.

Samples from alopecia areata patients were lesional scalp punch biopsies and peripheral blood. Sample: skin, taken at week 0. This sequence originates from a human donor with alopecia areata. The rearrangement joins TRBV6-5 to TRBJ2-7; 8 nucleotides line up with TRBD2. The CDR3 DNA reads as TGTGCCAGCAGTTACTCTGGGACTAGGGGTGAGCAGTACTCC. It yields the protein CASSYSGTRGEQYS.